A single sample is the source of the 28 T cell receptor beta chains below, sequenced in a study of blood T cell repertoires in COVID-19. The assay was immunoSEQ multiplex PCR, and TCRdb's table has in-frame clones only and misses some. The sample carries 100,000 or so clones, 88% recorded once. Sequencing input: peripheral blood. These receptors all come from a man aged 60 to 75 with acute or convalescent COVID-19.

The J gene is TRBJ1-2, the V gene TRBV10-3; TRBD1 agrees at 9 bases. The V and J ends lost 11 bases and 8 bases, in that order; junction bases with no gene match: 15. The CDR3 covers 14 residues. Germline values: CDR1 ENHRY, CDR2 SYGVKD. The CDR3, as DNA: TGTGCCGTAGGGAGCTTTGGGACAGGGAGCGGCTACACCTTC. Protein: CAVGSFGTGSGYTF.

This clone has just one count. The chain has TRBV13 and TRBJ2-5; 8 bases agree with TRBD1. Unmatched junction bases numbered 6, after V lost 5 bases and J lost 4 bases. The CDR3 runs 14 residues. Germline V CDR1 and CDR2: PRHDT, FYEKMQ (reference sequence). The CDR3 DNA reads TGTGCCAGCAGCACGCAGGGGGCGCGAGAGACCCAGTACTTC. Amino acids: CASSTQGARETQYF.

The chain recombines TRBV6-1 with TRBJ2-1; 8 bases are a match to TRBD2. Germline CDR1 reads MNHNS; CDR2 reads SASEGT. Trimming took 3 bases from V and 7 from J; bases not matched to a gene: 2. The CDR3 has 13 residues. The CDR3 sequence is CASSDRLANEQFF. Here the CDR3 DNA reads TGTGCCAGCAGTGACCGACTAGCGAATGAGCAGTTCTTC.

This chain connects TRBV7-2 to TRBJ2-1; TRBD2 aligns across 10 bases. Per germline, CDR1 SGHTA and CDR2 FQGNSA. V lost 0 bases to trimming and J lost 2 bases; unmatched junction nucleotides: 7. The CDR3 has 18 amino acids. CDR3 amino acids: CASSLAPLAGDTYNEQFF. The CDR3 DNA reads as TGTGCCAGCAGCTTAGCCCCGCTAGCGGGAGACACCTACAATGAGCAGTTCTTC.

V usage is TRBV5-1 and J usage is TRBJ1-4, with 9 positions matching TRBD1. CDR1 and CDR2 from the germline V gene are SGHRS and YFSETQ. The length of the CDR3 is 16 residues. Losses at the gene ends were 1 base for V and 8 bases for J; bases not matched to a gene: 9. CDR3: CASSLSGTGFGEKLFF. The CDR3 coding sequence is TGCGCCAGCAGCTTGTCCGGGACAGGGTTTGGGGAAAAACTGTTTTTT.

The CDR3 DNA reads TGCGCCAGCAGCTTTCGGGACAGGGCCATAGATGAGCAGTTCTTC. It translates to CASSFRDRAIDEQFF. The chain carries TRBV5-1 and TRBJ2-1; 9 bases are a match to TRBD1. The CDR3 sequence is 15 residues long. Trimming cost V 2 bases and J 8 bases; bases outside gene matches: 8. The germline gives CDR1 SGHRS, CDR2 YFSETQ.

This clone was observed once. The CDR3 loop is CASSPNRVKNTEAFF. The DNA of the CDR3 is TGTGCCAGCTCGCCGAACAGGGTTAAGAACACTGAAGCTTTCTTT. The chain is built from TRBV18 and TRBJ1-1, with D tentatively TRBD1 (6 bases). V shed 6 bases and J shed 1 base, with 15 bases lying between them. CDR1 and CDR2 (germline): KGHSH, LQKENI. The length of the CDR3 is 15 residues.

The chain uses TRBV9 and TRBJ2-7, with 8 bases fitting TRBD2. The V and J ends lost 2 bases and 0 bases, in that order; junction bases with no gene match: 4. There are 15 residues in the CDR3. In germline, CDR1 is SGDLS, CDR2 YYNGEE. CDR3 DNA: TGTGCCAGCAGCGTCCATAGCGGGGTCTCCTACGAGCAGTACTTC. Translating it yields CASSVHSGVSYEQYF. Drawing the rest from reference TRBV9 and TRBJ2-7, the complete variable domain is DSGVTQTPKHLITATGQRVTLRCSPRSGDLSVYWYQQSLDQGLQFLIQYYNGEERAKGNILERFSAQQFPDLHSELNLSSLELGDSALYFCASSVHSGVSYEQYFGPGTRLTVT.

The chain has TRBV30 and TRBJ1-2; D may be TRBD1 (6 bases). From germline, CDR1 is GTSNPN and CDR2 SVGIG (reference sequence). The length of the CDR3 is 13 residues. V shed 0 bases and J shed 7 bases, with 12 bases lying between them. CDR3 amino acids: CAWSVFRGGGYTF. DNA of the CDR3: TGTGCCTGGAGTGTATTCAGGGGCGGTGGCTACACCTTC.

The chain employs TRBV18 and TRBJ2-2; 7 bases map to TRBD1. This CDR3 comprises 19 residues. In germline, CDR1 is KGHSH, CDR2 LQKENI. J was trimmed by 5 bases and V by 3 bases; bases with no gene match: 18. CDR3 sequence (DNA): TGTGCCAGCTCACCCCTACCAAGTTCAGGGACAGCCGTGACCGGGGAGCTGTTTTTT. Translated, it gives CASSPLPSSGTAVTGELFF.

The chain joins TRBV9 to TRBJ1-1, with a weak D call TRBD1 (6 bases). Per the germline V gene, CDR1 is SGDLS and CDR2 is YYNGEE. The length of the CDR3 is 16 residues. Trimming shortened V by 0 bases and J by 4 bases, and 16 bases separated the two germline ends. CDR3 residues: CASSVDTRTEITEAFF. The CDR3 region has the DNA TGTGCCAGCAGCGTAGACACGAGGACAGAAATCACTGAAGCTTTCTTT.

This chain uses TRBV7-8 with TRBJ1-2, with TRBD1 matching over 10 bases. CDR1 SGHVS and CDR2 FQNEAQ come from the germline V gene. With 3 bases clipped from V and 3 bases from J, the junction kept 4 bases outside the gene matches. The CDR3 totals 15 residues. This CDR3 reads CASSLAGQGDYGYTF. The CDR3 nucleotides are TGTGCCAGCAGCTTGGCAGGACAGGGGGACTATGGCTACACCTTC.

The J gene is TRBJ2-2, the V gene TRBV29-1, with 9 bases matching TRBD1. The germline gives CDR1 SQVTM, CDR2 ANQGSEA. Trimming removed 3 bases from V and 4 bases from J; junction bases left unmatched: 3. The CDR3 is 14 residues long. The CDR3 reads CSVEGTGSTGELFF. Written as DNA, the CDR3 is TGCAGCGTTGAGGGGACAGGGAGCACCGGGGAGCTGTTTTTT.

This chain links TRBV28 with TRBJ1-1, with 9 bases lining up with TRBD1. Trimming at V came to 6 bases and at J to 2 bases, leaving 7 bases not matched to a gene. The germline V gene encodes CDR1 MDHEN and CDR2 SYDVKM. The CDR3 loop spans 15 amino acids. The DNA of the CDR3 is TGTGCCAGCAGACAGGGGGCGTTTTCCAACACTGAAGCTTTCTTT. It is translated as CASRQGAFSNTEAFF.

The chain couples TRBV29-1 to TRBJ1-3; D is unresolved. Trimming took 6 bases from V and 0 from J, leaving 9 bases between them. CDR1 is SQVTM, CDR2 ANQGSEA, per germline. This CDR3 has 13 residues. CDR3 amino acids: CSVLSVSGNTIYF. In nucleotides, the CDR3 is TGCAGCGTGTTATCGGTCTCTGGAAACACCATATATTTT.

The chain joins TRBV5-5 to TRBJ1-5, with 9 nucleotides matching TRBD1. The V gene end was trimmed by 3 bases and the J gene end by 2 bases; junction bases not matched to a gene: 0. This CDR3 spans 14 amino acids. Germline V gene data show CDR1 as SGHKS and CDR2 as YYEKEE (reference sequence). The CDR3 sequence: CASSWDRGNQPQHF. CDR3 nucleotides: TGTGCCAGCAGCTGGGACAGGGGCAATCAGCCCCAGCATTTT.

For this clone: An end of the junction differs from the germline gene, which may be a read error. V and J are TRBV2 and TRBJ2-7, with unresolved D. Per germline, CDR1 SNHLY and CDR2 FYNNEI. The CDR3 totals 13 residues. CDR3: CARGGSRSSEQYF. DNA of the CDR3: TGTGCCAGAGGCGGCAGTCGGTCCTCCGAGCAGTACTTC.

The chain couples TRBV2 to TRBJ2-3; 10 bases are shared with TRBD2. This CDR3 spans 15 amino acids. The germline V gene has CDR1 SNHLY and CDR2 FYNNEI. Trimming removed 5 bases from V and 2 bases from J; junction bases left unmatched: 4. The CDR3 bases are TGTGCCAGCAGTTATAGCGGGAGGACCACAGATACGCAGTATTTT. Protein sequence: CASSYSGRTTDTQYF.

The CDR3 sequence: CATSETGGEETQYF. The CDR3 DNA reads TGTGCCACCAGTGAAACAGGGGGCGAGGAGACCCAGTACTTC. The genes are TRBV24-1 and TRBJ2-5; 9 bases are shared with TRBD1. The CDR3 spans 14 residues. Germline V gene data show CDR1 as KGHDR and CDR2 as SFDVKD. V lost 4 bases, J lost 5 bases, and 4 bases stayed unmatched.

CDR3 protein: CASSLGTQVSGNTIYF. CDR3 DNA: TGTGCCAGCAGCTTGGGTACTCAGGTTTCTGGAAACACCATATATTTT. The chain employs TRBV5-4 and TRBJ1-3; D remains unclear. The CDR3 consists of 16 residues. V lost 0 bases and J 1 base, leaving 11 bases between the germline ends. Germline CDR1 and CDR2: SGHNT and YYREEE (reference sequence).

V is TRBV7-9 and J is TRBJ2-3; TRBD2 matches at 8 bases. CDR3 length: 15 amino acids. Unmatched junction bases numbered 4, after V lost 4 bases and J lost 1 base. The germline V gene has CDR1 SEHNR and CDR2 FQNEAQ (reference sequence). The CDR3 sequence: CASSYHSGGTDTQYF. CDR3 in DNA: TGTGCCAGCAGCTACCATAGCGGGGGCACAGATACGCAGTATTTT.

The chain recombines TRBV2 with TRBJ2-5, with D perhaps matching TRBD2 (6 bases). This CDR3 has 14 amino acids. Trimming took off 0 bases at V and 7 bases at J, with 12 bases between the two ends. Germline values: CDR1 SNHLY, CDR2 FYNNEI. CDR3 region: CASSEARRGGTQYF. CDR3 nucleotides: TGTGCCAGCAGTGAAGCTAGGCGGGGCGGGACCCAGTACTTC.

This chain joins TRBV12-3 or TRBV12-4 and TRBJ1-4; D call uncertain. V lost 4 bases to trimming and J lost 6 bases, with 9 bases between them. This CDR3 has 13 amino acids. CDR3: CASSWRVDEKLFF. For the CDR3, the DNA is TGTGCCAGCAGTTGGAGGGTGGATGAAAAACTGTTTTTT.

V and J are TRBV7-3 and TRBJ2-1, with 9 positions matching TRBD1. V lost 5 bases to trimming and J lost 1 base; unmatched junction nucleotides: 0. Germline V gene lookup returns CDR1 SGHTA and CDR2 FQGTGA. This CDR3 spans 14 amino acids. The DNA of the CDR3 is TGTGCCAGCAGCGGGACAGGGTCCTACAATGAGCAGTTCTTC. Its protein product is CASSGTGSYNEQFF.

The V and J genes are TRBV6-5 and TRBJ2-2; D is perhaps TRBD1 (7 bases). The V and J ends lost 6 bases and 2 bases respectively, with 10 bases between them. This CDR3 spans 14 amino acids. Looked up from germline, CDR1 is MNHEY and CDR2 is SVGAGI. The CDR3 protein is CASRRDSNTGELFF. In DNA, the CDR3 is TGTGCCAGCAGGCGGGACAGCAACACCGGGGAGCTGTTTTTT.

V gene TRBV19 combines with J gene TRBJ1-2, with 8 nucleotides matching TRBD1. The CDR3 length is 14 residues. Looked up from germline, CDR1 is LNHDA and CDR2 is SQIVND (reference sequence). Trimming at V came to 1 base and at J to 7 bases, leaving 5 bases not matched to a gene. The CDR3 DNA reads TGTGCCAGTAGTATAGGGACAGGGTCGGTTGGCTACACCTTC. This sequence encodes CASSIGTGSVGYTF.

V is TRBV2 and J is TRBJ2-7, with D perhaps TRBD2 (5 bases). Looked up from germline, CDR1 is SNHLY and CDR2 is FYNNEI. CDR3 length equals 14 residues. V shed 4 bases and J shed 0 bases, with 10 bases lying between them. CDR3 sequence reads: CASSVSGSSYEQYF. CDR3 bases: TGTGCCAGCAGTGTCAGCGGTTCCTCCTACGAGCAGTACTTC.

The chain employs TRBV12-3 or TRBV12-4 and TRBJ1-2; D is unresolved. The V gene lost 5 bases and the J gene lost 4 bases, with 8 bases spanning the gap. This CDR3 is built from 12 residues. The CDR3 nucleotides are TGTGCCAGCAGTGAGGGAAGCTATGGCTACACCTTC. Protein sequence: CASSEGSYGYTF.